The next 21 T cell receptor beta chains were all read from a single sample in a study of T-cell memory formation after mild COVID-19. TCRdb re-called the 5' RACE reads through MiXCR, storing one row per CDR3 protein. The sample has about 160,000 distinct CDR3 sequences, 30% to 35% seen once. Sequenced input: PBMCs or a T cell subset sorted from them (not recorded which). All receptors derive from an adult woman who had mild COVID-19 (a few samples of this study predate the infection). Cell type and time point are not known.

This chain uses TRBV7-2 with TRBJ2-4; possibly TRBD2 for D (6 bases). The V end was cut by 3 bases, the J end by 1 base, with 10 bases between. Per the germline V gene, CDR1 is SGHTA and CDR2 is FQGNSA. The CDR3 extends over 15 amino acids. The DNA of the CDR3 is TGTGCCAGCAGCTTCTTGGAGGGGGCCAAAAACATTCAGTACTTC. Its translation: CASSFLEGAKNIQYF.

This clonotype was seen a few times. CDR3 sequence: CSSQRRGRPETQYF. CDR3 bases: TGCAGCTCCCAGCGCCGGGGGCGCCCAGAGACCCAGTACTTC. The chain couples TRBV29-1 to TRBJ2-5; possibly TRBD1 or TRBD2 for D (6 bases each). Germline loops: CDR1 SQVTM, CDR2 ANQGSEA. This CDR3 spans 14 amino acids. With 8 bases removed from V and 4 bases from J, the gap between germline ends came to 20 bases. The full variable domain, in which reference TRBV29-1 and TRBJ2-5 provide the parts outside the CDR3, is SAVISQKPSRDICQRGTSLTIQCQVDSQVTMMFWYRQQPGQSLTLIATANQGSEATYESGFVIDKFPISRPNLTFSTLTVSNMSPEDSSIYLCSSQRRGRPETQYFGPGTRLLVL.

V gene TRBV7-2 combines with J gene TRBJ1-1, with unresolved D. The germline V gene encodes CDR1 SGHTA and CDR2 FQGNSA. The CDR3 has 14 residues. V was trimmed by 1 base and J by 1 base, leaving 7 bases between them. CDR3 DNA: TGTGCCAGCAGCTTAGGGACTTGGAACACTGAAGCTTTCTTT. This gives the protein CASSLGTWNTEAFF.

This clonotype was counted only a few times. This chain joins TRBV9 and TRBJ2-1; D ambiguous. The germline gives CDR1 SGDLS, CDR2 YYNGEE. The V and J ends lost 4 bases and 1 base respectively, with 12 bases between them. CDR3 length: 15 amino acids. CDR3 sequence reads: CASSTRPVSYNEQFF. The CDR3 DNA follows: TGTGCCAGCAGCACCCGACCCGTATCCTACAATGAGCAGTTCTTC. Complete variable domain (other parts from reference TRBV9 and TRBJ2-1): DSGVTQTPKHLITATGQRVTLRCSPRSGDLSVYWYQQSLDQGLQFLIQYYNGEERAKGNILERFSAQQFPDLHSELNLSSLELGDSALYFCASSTRPVSYNEQFFGPGTRLTVL.

The sample holds a few counts of this clonotype. J is TRBJ2-7 and V is TRBV7-3; a weak D match, TRBD2 (5 bases). Trimming took off 4 bases at V and 6 bases at J, with 13 bases between the two ends. Germline V lookup: CDR1 SGHTA, CDR2 FQGTGA. The CDR3 spans 13 residues. The CDR3 nucleotides read TGTGCCAGCAGCTCCTGGGAGTTGGGCGAGCAGTACTTC. Translating it yields CASSSWELGEQYF.

This clonotype has a handful of counts. The gene calls are TRBV29-1 and TRBJ2-1, with 8 bases fitting TRBD2. Trimming at V came to 7 bases and at J to 7 bases, leaving 6 bases not matched to a gene. Germline V gene data show CDR1 as SQVTM and CDR2 as ANQGSEA. The CDR3 is 12 residues long. CDR3 coding DNA: TGCAGCGCCTCGGGGGGGCGGAATGAGCAGTTCTTC. Its translation: CSASGGRNEQFF.

DNA of the CDR3: TGTGCCAGCAGTGGGGCCCCCCAGGAGCAGTACTTC. The encoded protein is CASSGAPQEQYF. J is TRBJ2-7 and V is TRBV12-3 or TRBV12-4, with TRBD1 as a possible D gene (5 bases). The CDR3 runs 12 residues. The V and J ends lost 5 bases and 7 bases respectively, with 12 bases between them.

This rearrangement joins TRBV27 to TRBJ1-3, with a possible D match to TRBD1 (6 bases). The CDR3 extends over 15 amino acids. Trimming removed 3 bases at V and 0 bases at J, with 9 bases between. From germline, CDR1 is MNHEY and CDR2 SMNVEV (reference sequence). Here the CDR3 reads CASSFNRASGNTIYF. CDR3 sequence (DNA): TGTGCCAGCAGTTTCAACAGGGCCTCTGGAAACACCATATATTTT.

V and J are TRBV13 and TRBJ2-7, with TRBD1 matching 9 bases. CDR3 length: 15 amino acids. V was pared by 5 bases and J by 1 base, with 6 bases of the junction left unmatched. Germline V lookup: CDR1 PRHDT, CDR2 FYEKMQ (reference sequence). The CDR3 DNA follows: TGTGCCAGCAGCGCGGACAGGGGCCTTTCCTACGAGCAGTACTTC. This translates into CASSADRGLSYEQYF. Looking up the rest from reference TRBV13 and TRBJ2-7 gives the full variable domain: AAGVIQSPRHLIKEKRETATLKCYPIPRHDTVYWYQQGPGQDPQFLISFYEKMQSDKGSIPDRFSAQQFSDYHSELNMSSLELGDSALYFCASSADRGLSYEQYFGPGTRLTVT.

The CDR3 DNA sequence: TGTGCCAGCAGTGGAACAGGGGGCTTCGAGCAGTACTTC. Translated: CASSGTGGFEQYF. This rearrangement joins TRBV12-3 or TRBV12-4 to TRBJ2-7, with 9 bases matching TRBD1. This CDR3 spans 13 amino acids. V shed 5 bases, J shed 6 bases, and the junction held 5 bases outside the gene matches.

This clonotype was counted between two and nine times. This chain links TRBV5-1 with TRBJ1-5, with TRBD1 matching over 7 bases. The CDR3 is made up of 14 amino acids. CDR1 is SGHRS, CDR2 YFSETQ, per germline. The V segment lost 3 bases and the J segment 11 bases; nucleotides outside the gene matches: 11. CDR3 loop: CASSSIRQGPAQHF. The CDR3, as DNA: TGCGCCAGCAGCTCAATTAGACAGGGACCGGCCCAGCATTTT. The full variable domain, rest sourced from reference TRBV5-1 and TRBJ1-5, is KAGVTQTPRYLIKTRGQQVTLSCSPISGHRSVSWYQQTPGQGLQFLFEYFSETQRNKGNFPGRFSGRQFSNSRSEMNVSTLELGDSALYLCASSSIRQGPAQHFGDGTRLSIL.

This clonotype was counted only a few times. CDR3 in DNA: TGTGCCAGCAGTTCGCGCGGGGGGGCCTACTACGAGCAGTACTTC. Its protein product is CASSSRGGAYYEQYF. V is TRBV28 and J is TRBJ2-7, with 9 bases aligning to TRBD2. Germline V gene sequence: CDR1 MDHEN, CDR2 SYDVKM. CDR3 size: 15 residues. V lost 4 bases and J lost 3; bases outside the gene matches: 7.

This clonotype was recorded once. The chain carries TRBV5-5 and TRBJ1-1, with D maybe TRBD1 (5 bases). Trimming cost V 0 bases and J 5 bases, with 8 bases left between them. CDR3 size: 13 residues. Looked up from germline, CDR1 is SGHKS and CDR2 is YYEKEE (reference sequence). The CDR3 nucleotides read TGTGCCAGCAGCTTGGCCAGGGCTACTGAAGCTTTCTTT. Encoded protein: CASSLARATEAFF.

A few counts support this clonotype. The genes are TRBV11-2 and TRBJ1-2, with 7 nucleotides matching TRBD1. V gave up 1 base and J gave up 4 bases; unmatched junction bases: 9. This CDR3 comprises 16 residues. Germline assignment: CDR1 SGHAT and CDR2 FQNNGV. The CDR3 DNA follows: TGTGCCAGCAGCTTAGGGGACAGTCGAAGGGCCTATGGCTACACCTTC. Protein sequence: CASSLGDSRRAYGYTF.

The rearrangement uses TRBV10-3 and TRBJ2-1, with a possible D match to TRBD1 (6 bases). V was trimmed by 6 bases and J by 8 bases, leaving 14 bases between them. Germline-derived CDR1 and CDR2 are ENHRY and SYGVKD. There are 13 residues in the CDR3. The CDR3 DNA follows: TGTGCCATCAGCCAGGACAGCCAGGATGAGCAGTTCTTC. It yields the protein CAISQDSQDEQFF.

This clonotype was seen a few times. The gene calls are TRBV6-2 or TRBV6-3 and TRBJ2-7; 9 bases map to TRBD2. The CDR3 is 16 amino acids. J lost 2 bases, V lost 0 bases, and 5 bases had no gene match. Germline CDR1 is MNHEY and CDR2 is SVGEGT. The CDR3 here is CASSYSTSGGPYEQYF. CDR3 nucleotides: TGTGCCAGCAGTTACTCGACTAGCGGAGGCCCCTACGAGCAGTACTTC.

This rearrangement joins TRBV2 to TRBJ2-7, with a weak D call TRBD2 (5 bases). The CDR3 consists of 15 residues. CDR1 is SNHLY, CDR2 FYNNEI, per germline. V lost 3 bases to trimming and J lost 4 bases, with 16 bases between them. The CDR3 DNA is TGTGCCAGCAGTGACACGGGAATTAAGAGTTACGAGCAGTACTTC. It translates to CASSDTGIKSYEQYF.

In its sample, this clonotype was seen once. This chain connects TRBV29-1 to TRBJ2-1, with D perhaps TRBD1 (6 bases). CDR3 length equals 12 residues. V lost 7 bases, J lost 4 bases, and 11 bases lay in between. Germline CDR1 and CDR2: SQVTM and ANQGSEA. CDR3 coding DNA: TGCAGCGCCCTAACAGGGTACAATGAGCAGTTCTTC. Translation gives CSALTGYNEQFF.

The chain has TRBV24-1 and TRBJ2-7; a possible D gene is TRBD1 (6 bases). Germline-derived CDR1 and CDR2 are KGHDR and SFDVKD. The V end lost 4 bases, the J end lost 6 bases, and 18 bases lay between the germline ends. The CDR3 is made up of 15 amino acids. CDR3 region: CATSDRNRESGEQYF. In nucleotides, the CDR3 is TGTGCCACCAGTGACCGGAACAGGGAATCGGGCGAGCAGTACTTC.

The rearrangement links TRBV6-5 to TRBJ1-1; unclear D gene. The CDR3 covers 14 residues. CDR1 MNHEY and CDR2 SVGAGI come from the germline V gene. With 4 bases removed from V and 1 base from J, the gap between germline ends came to 10 bases. The DNA of the CDR3 is TGTGCCAGCAGTTCTCGAACACCGAACACTGAAGCTTTCTTT. It specifies CASSSRTPNTEAFF.

The rearrangement links TRBV7-9 to TRBJ2-3; D is uncertain. Germline CDR1 is SEHNR and CDR2 is FQNEAQ (reference sequence). The CDR3 extends over 13 amino acids. With 4 bases removed from V and 0 bases from J, the gap between germline ends came to 5 bases. The CDR3 sequence is CASSYFSTDTQYF. CDR3 coding DNA: TGTGCCAGCAGCTATTTCAGCACAGATACGCAGTATTTT.